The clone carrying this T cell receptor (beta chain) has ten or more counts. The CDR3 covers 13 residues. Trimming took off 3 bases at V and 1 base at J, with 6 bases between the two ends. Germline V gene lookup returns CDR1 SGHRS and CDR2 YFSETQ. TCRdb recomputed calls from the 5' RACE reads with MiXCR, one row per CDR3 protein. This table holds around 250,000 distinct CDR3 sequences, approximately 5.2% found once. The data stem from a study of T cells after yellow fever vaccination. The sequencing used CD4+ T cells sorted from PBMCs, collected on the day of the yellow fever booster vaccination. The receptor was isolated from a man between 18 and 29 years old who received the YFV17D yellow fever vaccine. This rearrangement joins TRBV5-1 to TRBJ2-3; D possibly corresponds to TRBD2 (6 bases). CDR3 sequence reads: CASSSSGTDTQYF. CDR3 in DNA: TGCGCCAGCAGCTCTAGCGGCACAGATACGCAGTATTTT.